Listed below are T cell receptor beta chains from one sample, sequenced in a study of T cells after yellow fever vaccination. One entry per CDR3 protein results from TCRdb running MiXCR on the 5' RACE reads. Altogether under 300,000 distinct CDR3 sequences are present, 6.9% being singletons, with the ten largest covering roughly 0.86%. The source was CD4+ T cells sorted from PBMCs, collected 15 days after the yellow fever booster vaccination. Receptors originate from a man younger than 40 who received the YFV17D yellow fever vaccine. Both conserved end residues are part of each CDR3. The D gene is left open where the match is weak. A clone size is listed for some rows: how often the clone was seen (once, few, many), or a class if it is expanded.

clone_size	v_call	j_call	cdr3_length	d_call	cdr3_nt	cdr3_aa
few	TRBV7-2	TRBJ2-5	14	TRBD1	TGTGCCAGCAGGCTACAGGGGGTGGGAGAGACCCAGTACTTC	CASRLQGVGETQYF
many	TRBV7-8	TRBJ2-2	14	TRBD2	TGTGCCAGCAGCCCGCGGGAGGGGAGTGGGGAGCTGTTTTTT	CASSPREGSGELFF
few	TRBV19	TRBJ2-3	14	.	TGTGCCAGTAGTAGATGGGGGAGCGCAGATACGCAGTATTTT	CASSRWGSADTQYF
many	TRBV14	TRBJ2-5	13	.	TGTGCCAGCAGCCAGAACGGGCAAGAGACCCAGTACTTC	CASSQNGQETQYF
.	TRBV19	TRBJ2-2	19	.	TGTGCCAGTAGTATTGAAACTAGCCGAGGATCGGAACCCACCGGGGAGCTGTTTTTT	CASSIETSRGSEPTGELFF
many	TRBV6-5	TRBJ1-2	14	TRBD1	TGTGCCAGCAGTTACCGACAGGGGTTAGGAAGCTACACCTTC	CASSYRQGLGSYTF
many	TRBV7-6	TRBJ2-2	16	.	TGTGCCAGCAGCCCGGGGCCGCTGGCGAACACCGGGGAGCTGTTTTTT	CASSPGPLANTGELFF
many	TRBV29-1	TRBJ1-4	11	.	TGCAGCGTTGCGGGTGTGGCGAGACTGTTTTTT	CSVAGVARLFF
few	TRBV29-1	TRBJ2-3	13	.	TGCAGCGTTGAGAGGGGGGGCACAGATACGCAGTATTTT	CSVERGGTDTQYF
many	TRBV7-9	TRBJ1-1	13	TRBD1	TGTGCCAGCAGCCCATCGGGACAGGGTAAGACTTTCTTT	CASSPSGQGKTFF
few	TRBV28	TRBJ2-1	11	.	TGTGCCAGCAGGGGCCCGGCCGGGCTGTTCTTC	CASRGPAGLFF
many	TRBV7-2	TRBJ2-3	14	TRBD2	TGTGCCAGCAGCCTAGCGGTTAGCACAGATACGCAGTATTTT	CASSLAVSTDTQYF
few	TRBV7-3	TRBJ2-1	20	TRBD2	TGTGCCAGCAGCCCCCTGGGACTAGCGGGAGTTCGTGGCTCCTACAATGAGCAGTTCTTC	CASSPLGLAGVRGSYNEQFF
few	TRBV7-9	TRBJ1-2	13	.	TGTGCCAGCAGCTTTACGACAGACGATGGCTACACCTTC	CASSFTTDDGYTF
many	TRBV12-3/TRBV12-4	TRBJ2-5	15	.	TGTGCCAGCAAATCCCACAATAGTGGGCAAGAGACCCAGTACTTC	CASKSHNSGQETQYF
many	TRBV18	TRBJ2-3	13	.	TGTGCCAGCTCACCATTGGGCACAGATACGCAGTATTTT	CASSPLGTDTQYF
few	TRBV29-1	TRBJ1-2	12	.	TGCAGTTCTTTCCGGGACCCAGAGGGCTACACCTTC	CSSFRDPEGYTF
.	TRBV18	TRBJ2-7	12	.	TGTGCCAGCTCACCCAGCGCCTACGAGCAGTACTTC	CASSPSAYEQYF
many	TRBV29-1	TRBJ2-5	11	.	TGCAGCGTTGTTTGGGGAGAGACCCAGTACTTC	CSVVWGETQYF
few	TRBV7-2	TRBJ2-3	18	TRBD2	TGTGCCAGCAGCCCAGTCGCTAGCGGGAGGAGGGGTCCAGATACGCAGTATTTT	CASSPVASGRRGPDTQYF
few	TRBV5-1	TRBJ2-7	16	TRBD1	TGCGCCAGCAGCTTGGGTAGGACAGGGCAATCCTACGAGCAGTACTTC	CASSLGRTGQSYEQYF
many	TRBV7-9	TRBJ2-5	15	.	TGTGCCAGCAGCACCAAACCGGGACTTAAAGAGACCCAGTACTTC	CASSTKPGLKETQYF
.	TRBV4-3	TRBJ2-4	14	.	TGCGCCAGCAGCCAAGGCCAAGCCAAAAACATTCAGTACTTC	CASSQGQAKNIQYF
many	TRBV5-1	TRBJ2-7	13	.	TGTGCCAGCAGTTTGGGGGCAGACTACGAGCAGTACTTC	CASSLGADYEQYF